A single sample is the source of the 5 T cell receptor beta chains below, sequenced in a study of blood T cell repertoires in COVID-19. Profiled with immunoSEQ multiplex PCR; TCRdb holds only in-frame clones, not every one. The sample records about 150,000 clones, just over 85% being singletons. The sequenced sample consisted of peripheral blood. The receptor set was obtained from a man between 65 and 85 years old with acute or convalescent COVID-19.

The chain couples TRBV7-2 to TRBJ2-5, with 8 positions matching TRBD2. Germline V lookup: CDR1 SGHTA, CDR2 FQGNSA. The J segment lost 5 bases and the V segment lost 2 bases, leaving 1 base of the junction unmatched. This CDR3 is built from 13 residues. CDR3 DNA sequence: TGTGCCAGCAGCTTAACGGGAGGGGAGACCCAGTACTTC. This gives the protein CASSLTGGETQYF.

The V gene is TRBV6-2 or TRBV6-3, the J gene TRBJ2-1, with TRBD2 matching 7 bases. Unmatched junction bases numbered 1, after V lost 5 bases and J lost 3 bases. The CDR3 loop spans 13 amino acids. Per germline, CDR1 MNHEY and CDR2 SVGEGT. CDR3 sequence reads: CASSRTSYNEQFF. The CDR3 DNA is TGTGCCAGCAGTAGGACTAGCTACAATGAGCAGTTCTTC.

As to this clone: The same CDR3 can be traced to other DNA sequences in this sample. V usage is TRBV5-1 and J usage is TRBJ1-1; a weak D match, TRBD1 (5 bases). V lost 1 base to trimming and J lost 0 bases, with 10 bases between them. The CDR3 consists of 15 residues. CDR1 SGHRS and CDR2 YFSETQ come from the germline V gene. CDR3 bases: TGCGCCAGCAGCTTGACAGGACCCATGAACACTGAAGCTTTCTTT. This translates into CASSLTGPMNTEAFF.

The gene calls are TRBV5-4 and TRBJ2-1; weak D call: TRBD1 (6 bases). CDR1 is SGHNT, CDR2 YYREEE, per germline (reference sequence). The CDR3 totals 14 residues. The ends were cut back, 3 bases at V and 4 bases at J, with 11 bases in the middle. The CDR3 protein is CASSSGVAYNEQFF. The CDR3 DNA sequence: TGTGCCAGCAGCTCAGGGGTCGCGTACAATGAGCAGTTCTTC.

This clone was picked up one time. The rearrangement joins TRBV11-2 to TRBJ2-3, with D tentatively TRBD2 (5 bases). Germline V gives CDR1 SGHAT, CDR2 FQNNGV. Trimming pared 6 bases from V and 3 bases from J, leaving 13 bases between. This CDR3 is 14 amino acids long. CDR3 nucleotides: TGTGCCAGCAGACACTCCGGGGAAACAGATACGCAGTATTTT. Translating gives CASRHSGETDTQYF.